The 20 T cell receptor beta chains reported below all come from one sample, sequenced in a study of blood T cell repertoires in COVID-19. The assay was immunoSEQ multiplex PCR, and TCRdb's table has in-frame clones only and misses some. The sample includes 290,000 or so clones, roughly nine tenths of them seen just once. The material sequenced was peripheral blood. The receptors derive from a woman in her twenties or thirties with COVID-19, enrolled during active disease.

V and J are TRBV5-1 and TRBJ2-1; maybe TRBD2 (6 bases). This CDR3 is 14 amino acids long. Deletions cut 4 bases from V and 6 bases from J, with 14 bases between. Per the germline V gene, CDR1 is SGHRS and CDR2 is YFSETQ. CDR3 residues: CASSDSGPGNEQFF. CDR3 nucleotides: TGCGCCAGCAGCGACAGCGGGCCCGGCAATGAGCAGTTCTTC. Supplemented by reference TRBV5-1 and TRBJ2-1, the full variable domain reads KAGVTQTPRYLIKTRGQQVTLSCSPISGHRSVSWYQQTPGQGLQFLFEYFSETQRNKGNFPGRFSGRQFSNSRSEMNVSTLELGDSALYLCASSDSGPGNEQFFGPGTRLTVL.

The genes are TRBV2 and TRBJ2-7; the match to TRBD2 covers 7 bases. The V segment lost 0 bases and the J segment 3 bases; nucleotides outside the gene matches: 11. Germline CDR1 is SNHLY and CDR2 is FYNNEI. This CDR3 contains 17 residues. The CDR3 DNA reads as TGTGCCAGCAGTGAAGCCGGTGGCGGGAGAGTCTTCTACGAGCAGTACTTC. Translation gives CASSEAGGGRVFYEQYF.

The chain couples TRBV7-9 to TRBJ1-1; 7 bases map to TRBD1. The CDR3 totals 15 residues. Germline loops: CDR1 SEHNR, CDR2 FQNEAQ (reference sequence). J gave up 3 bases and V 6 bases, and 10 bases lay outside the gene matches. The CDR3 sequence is CASSSKGAQHTEAFF. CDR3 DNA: TGTGCCAGCAGTTCCAAGGGGGCGCAACACACTGAAGCTTTCTTT.

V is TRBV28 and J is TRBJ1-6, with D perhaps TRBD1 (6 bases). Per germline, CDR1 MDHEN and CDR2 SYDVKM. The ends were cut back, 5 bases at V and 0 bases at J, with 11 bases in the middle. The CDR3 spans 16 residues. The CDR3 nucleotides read TGTGCCAGCAGTCATCAGGGGCTCTCCTATAATTCACCCCTCCACTTT. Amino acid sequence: CASSHQGLSYNSPLHF.

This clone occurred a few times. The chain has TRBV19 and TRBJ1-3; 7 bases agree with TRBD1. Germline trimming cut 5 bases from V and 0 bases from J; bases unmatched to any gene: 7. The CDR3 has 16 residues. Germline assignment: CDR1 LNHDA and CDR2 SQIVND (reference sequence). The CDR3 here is CASSPATGLSGNTIYF. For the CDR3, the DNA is TGTGCCAGTAGTCCCGCGACAGGGCTCTCTGGAAACACCATATATTTT.

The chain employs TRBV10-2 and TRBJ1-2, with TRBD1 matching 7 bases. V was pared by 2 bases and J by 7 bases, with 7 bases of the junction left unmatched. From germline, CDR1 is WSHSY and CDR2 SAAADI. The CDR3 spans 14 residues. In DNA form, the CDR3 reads TGCGCCAGCAGTGAGAATCGTGCAGGGGGTGGCTACACCTTC. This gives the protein CASSENRAGGGYTF.

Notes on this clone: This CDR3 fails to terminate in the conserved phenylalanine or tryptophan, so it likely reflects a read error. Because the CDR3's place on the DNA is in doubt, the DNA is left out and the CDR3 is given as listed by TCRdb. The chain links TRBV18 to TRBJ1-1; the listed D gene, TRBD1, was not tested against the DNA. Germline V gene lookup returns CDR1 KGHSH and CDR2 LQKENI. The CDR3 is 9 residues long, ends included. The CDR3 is CASSPDRGA.

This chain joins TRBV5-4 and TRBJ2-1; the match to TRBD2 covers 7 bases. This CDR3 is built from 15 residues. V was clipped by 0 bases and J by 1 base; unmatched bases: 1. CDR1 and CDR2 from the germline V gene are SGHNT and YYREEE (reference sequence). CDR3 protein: CASSLAAGSYNEQFF. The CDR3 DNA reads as TGTGCCAGCAGCTTGGCAGCGGGATCCTACAATGAGCAGTTCTTC.

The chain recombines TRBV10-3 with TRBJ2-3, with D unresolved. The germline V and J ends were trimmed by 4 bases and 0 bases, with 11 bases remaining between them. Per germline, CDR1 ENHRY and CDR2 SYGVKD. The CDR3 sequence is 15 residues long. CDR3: CAISALSGSTDTQYF. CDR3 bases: TGTGCCATCAGTGCCCTCAGTGGCAGCACAGATACGCAGTATTTT.

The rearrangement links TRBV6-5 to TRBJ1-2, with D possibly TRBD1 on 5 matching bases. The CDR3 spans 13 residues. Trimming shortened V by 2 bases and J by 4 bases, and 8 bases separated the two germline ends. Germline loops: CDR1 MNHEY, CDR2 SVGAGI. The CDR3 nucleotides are TGTGCCAGCAGTTACGAGGGACTCTATGGCTACACCTTC. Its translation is CASSYEGLYGYTF.

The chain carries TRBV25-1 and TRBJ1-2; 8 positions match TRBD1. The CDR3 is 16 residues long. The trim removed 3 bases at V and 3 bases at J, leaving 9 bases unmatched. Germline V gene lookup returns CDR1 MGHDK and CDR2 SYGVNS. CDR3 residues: CASSEGQGALDYGYTF. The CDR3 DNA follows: TGTGCCAGCAGTGAGGGGCAGGGGGCATTGGACTATGGCTACACCTTC.

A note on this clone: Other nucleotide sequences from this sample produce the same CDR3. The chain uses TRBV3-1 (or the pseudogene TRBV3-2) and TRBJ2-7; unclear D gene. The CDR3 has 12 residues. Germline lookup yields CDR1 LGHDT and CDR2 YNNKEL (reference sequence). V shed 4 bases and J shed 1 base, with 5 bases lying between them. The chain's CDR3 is CASSPSSYEQYF. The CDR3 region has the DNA TGTGCCAGCAGCCCGTCTTCCTACGAGCAGTACTTC.

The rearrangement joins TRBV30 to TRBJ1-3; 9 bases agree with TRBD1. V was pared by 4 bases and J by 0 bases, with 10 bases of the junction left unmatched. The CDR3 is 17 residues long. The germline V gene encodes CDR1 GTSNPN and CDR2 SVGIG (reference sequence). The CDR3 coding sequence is TGTGCCTGGACCCCCCATACAGGGGGCCGCTCTGGAAACACCATATATTTT. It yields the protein CAWTPHTGGRSGNTIYF.

CDR3 protein: CASKTREVNYEQYF. The DNA of the CDR3 is TGTGCCAGCAAAACCAGGGAGGTGAACTACGAGCAGTACTTC. This rearrangement joins TRBV21-1 to TRBJ2-7; the table gives TRBD2 as D, unverified against the DNA. TRBV21-1 is noted as a pseudogene. This CDR3 has 14 residues.

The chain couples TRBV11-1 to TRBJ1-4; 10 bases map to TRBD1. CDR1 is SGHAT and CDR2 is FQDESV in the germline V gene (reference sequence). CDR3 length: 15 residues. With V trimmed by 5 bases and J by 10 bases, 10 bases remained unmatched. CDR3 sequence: CASSKTGQGIRKLFF. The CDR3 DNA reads TGTGCCAGCAGCAAAACGGGACAGGGGATTCGAAAACTGTTTTTT.

The CDR3 is CASSPNYGDPNTEAFF. The CDR3 DNA sequence: TGTGCCAGCTCACCGAACTACGGTGATCCGAACACTGAAGCTTTCTTT. J is TRBJ1-1 and V is TRBV18; D uncertain. This CDR3 has 16 residues. CDR1 is KGHSH, CDR2 LQKENI, per germline. Trimming pared 3 bases from V and 1 base from J, leaving 15 bases between.

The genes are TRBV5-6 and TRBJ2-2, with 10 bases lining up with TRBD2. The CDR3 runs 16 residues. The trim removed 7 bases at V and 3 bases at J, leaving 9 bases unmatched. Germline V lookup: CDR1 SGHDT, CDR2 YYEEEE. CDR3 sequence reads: CASSRRAGGDTGELFF. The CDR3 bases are TGTGCCAGCTCACGGAGAGCGGGAGGGGACACCGGGGAGCTGTTTTTT.

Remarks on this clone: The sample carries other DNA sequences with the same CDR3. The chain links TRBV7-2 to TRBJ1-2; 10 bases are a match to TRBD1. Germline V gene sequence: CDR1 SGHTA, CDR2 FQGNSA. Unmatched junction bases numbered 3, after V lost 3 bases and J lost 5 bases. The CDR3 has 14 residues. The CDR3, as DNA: TGTGCCAGCAGCTTGTGGACAGGGGGATATGGCTACACCTTC. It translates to CASSLWTGGYGYTF.

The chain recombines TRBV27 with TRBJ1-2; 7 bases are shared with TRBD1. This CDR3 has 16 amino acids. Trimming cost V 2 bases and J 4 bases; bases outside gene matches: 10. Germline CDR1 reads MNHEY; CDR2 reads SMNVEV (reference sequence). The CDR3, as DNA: TGTGCCAGCAGTTTAGGGACAGCCCTCGGGGGCTATGGCTACACCTTC. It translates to CASSLGTALGGYGYTF.

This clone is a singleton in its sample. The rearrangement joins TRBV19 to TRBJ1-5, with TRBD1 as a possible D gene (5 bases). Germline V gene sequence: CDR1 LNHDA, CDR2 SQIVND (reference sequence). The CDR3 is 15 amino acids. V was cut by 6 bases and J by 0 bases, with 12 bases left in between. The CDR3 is CASRQDSYSNQPQHF. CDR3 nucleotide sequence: TGTGCCAGTAGACAAGACAGCTATAGCAATCAGCCCCAGCATTTT.